This T cell receptor beta chain emerged from a study of shared clonotypes between healthy human individuals. Germline CDR1 reads MDHEN; CDR2 reads SYDVKM. The CDR3 covers 17 residues. Trimming pared 11 bases from V and 3 bases from J, leaving 29 bases between. This table comes from immunoSEQ multiplex PCR, and its TCRdb copy is limited to in-frame clones, with some not included. The data hold 750,000 to 1,000,000 clones, with about 91% observed a single time. Overall study results and limits: Memory subsets generally showed smaller estimated richness than naive subsets did.

About this clone itself: Its target is not known.

Naivety among CD8 cells was defined by CD45RO negativity and positive CCR7 selection, thereby excluding terminally differentiated effector memory CD45RA+ cells. Sequenced sample: naive CD8+ T cells sorted from blood. V and J are TRBV28 and TRBJ2-7; D is possibly TRBD1 or TRBD2 (10 bases each). The origin of this receptor is a man aged 25 to 40 in good health. CDR3 sequence: CAGPRQGAASGSYEQYF. CDR3 nucleotides: TGTGCCGGGCCGAGACAGGGGGCGGCTAGCGGGAGCTACGAGCAGTACTTC. Filled out from reference TRBV28 and TRBJ2-7, the complete variable domain reads DVKVTQSSRYLVKRTGEKVFLECVQDMDHENMFWYRQDPGLGLRLIYFSYDVKMKEKGDIPEGYSVSREKKERFSLILESASTNQTSMYLCAGPRQGAASGSYEQYFGPGTRLTVT.